The rows below give T cell receptor beta chains drawn from one sample of a study of cytomegalovirus exposure and HLA in healthy donors. The assay was immunoSEQ multiplex PCR, and TCRdb's table has in-frame clones only and misses some. The top ten hold more than 1% of the sample, which has 70,000 or so clones, about 95% seen once. Sequenced input: PBMCs. The receptors were gathered from a woman younger than 35 in good health and CMV-seronegative. Each CDR3 is given with its conserved first and last residue. D genes are given only for firm matches. Size is omitted from some rows. Given values are once, few, many or a class for expanded clones.

V gene,J gene,clone size,D gene,CDR3 protein,CDR3 DNA
TRBV5-6,TRBJ2-3,few,TRBD2,CASSRRWLAGRDTQYF,TGTGCCAGCAGCCGAAGGTGGCTAGCGGGGCGAGATACGCAGTATTTT
TRBV11-2,TRBJ2-7,-,-,CASSSYRNRGLYEQYF,TGTGCCAGCAGCTCCTATCGTAACAGGGGACTCTACGAGCAGTACTTC
TRBV27,TRBJ2-7,-,-,CASSLEGAVPYEQYF,TGTGCCAGCAGTTTAGAGGGAGCGGTTCCCTACGAGCAGTACTTC
TRBV7-6,TRBJ2-2,once,TRBD2,CASSLALAGGRNGELFF,TGTGCCAGCAGCTTAGCCCTAGCGGGAGGGCGAAACGGGGAGCTGTTTTTT
TRBV28,TRBJ2-2,-,-,CASSYFENTGELFF,TGTGCCAGCAGTTACTTTGAAAACACCGGGGAGCTGTTTTTT
TRBV2,TRBJ2-1,once,TRBD1,CASSGDRAGGNEQFF,TGTGCCAGCAGCGGGGACAGAGCCGGCGGCAATGAGCAGTTCTTC
TRBV19,TRBJ2-1,-,TRBD2,CASSIYLGTSGGAHPFYEQFF,TGTGCCAGTAGTATATATCTGGGGACTAGCGGGGGGGCCCATCCGTTCTACGAGCAGTTCTTC
TRBV9,TRBJ2-7,-,TRBD1,CASSRTGGYEQYF,TGTGCCAGCAGCCGGACAGGGGGGTACGAGCAGTACTTC
TRBV6-4,TRBJ2-3,once,-,CASSDGERDTQYF,TGTGCCAGCAGTGACGGAGAGCGCGATACGCAGTATTTT
TRBV6-4,TRBJ2-1,-,TRBD1,CASSAGQGQYNEQFF,TGTGCCAGCAGTGCGGGACAGGGTCAATACAATGAGCAGTTCTTC
TRBV4-3,TRBJ2-6,-,-,CASSQARGSGANVLTF,TGCGCCAGCAGCCAGGCGAGGGGGTCTGGGGCCAACGTCCTGACTTTC